Listed below are T cell receptor beta chains from one sample, sequenced in a study of T cell responses to AZD1222 COVID-19 vaccine. Clones were read by immunoSEQ multiplex PCR, and TCRdb kept only the in-frame ones, dropping some. The top ten hold about 3% of the sample, which has 15,000 to 18,000 clones, less than 90% seen once. The sequencing used peripheral blood, collected 28 days after the second AZD1222 dose. Every receptor here comes from an adult who received the AZD1222 COVID-19 vaccine. CDR3s include the opening cysteine and the closing phenylalanine or tryptophan. Fields, in order: J gene, V gene, CDR3 protein.

TRBJ2-3 | TRBV5-1 | CASSLGTVGLSTDTQYF
TRBJ1-6 | TRBV3-1/TRBV3-2 | CASSQGVRSPLHF
TRBJ2-7 | TRBV10-1 | CASSEQGRSHPTYEQYF
TRBJ2-3 | TRBV12-5 | CASGSGQRASTDTQYF
TRBJ2-5 | TRBV28 | CASSLRTGGKETQYF
TRBJ1-4 | TRBV7-8 | CASSFGTANEKLFF
TRBJ1-3 | TRBV21-1 | CASSTRAIPSSGNTIYF
TRBJ1-1 | TRBV28 | CASSRLLNTEAFF
TRBJ1-4 | TRBV6-5 | CASKELATNEKLFF
TRBJ2-1 | TRBV6-5 | CASRSKDEQFF
TRBJ2-7 | TRBV28 | CASRTAYEQYF
TRBJ1-2 | TRBV7-8 | CASIPEGRGRDGYTF
TRBJ2-5 | TRBV7-3 | CASSLIVGRQETQYF
TRBJ1-1 | TRBV19 | CASSTGHPTEAFF
TRBJ1-1 | TRBV20-1 | CSASVGQMNTEAFF
TRBJ2-1 | TRBV12-3/TRBV12-4 | CASSSGPRPFF
TRBJ2-5 | TRBV7-3 | CASSLTPTGGRETQYF
TRBJ2-4 | TRBV19 | CASSTSRDRGPLAKNIQYF
TRBJ2-1 | TRBV29-1 | CSVEASGNEQFF
TRBJ1-1 | TRBV7-3 | CASSRSTGGNTEAFF
TRBJ1-2 | TRBV7-2 | CASSSQAGGIYGYTF
TRBJ2-7 | TRBV7-6 | CASSSNSIAGDEQYF
TRBJ2-7 | TRBV11-2 | CASSQRQGVYEQYF
TRBJ2-1 | TRBV5-6 | CASSLGLGSYNEQFF
TRBJ2-3 | TRBV28 | CASSLTGDTQYF
TRBJ2-1 | TRBV5-1 | CASSLGGIYNEQFF
TRBJ1-5 | TRBV21-1 | CASSKALYRPGSGDQPQHF
TRBJ2-7 | TRBV6-2/TRBV6-3 | CASSYNGVRSYEQYF
TRBJ2-7 | TRBV7-9 | CASSSIAGGQKYF
TRBJ1-1 | TRBV4-2 | CASSQVGTTWGNTEAFF
TRBJ1-2 | TRBV27 | CASSYRVDYGYTF
TRBJ2-5 | TRBV6-1 | CASSDRDRGRKETQYF
TRBJ1-1 | TRBV28 | CASSRQGAATEAFF
TRBJ2-1 | TRBV9 | CASSVVASGGLYNEQFF
TRBJ2-7 | TRBV18 | CASFNRDRPYEQYF
TRBJ1-2 | TRBV6-6 | CASIGQGELDGYTF
TRBJ1-6 | TRBV6-5 | CASRDGQVNSPLHF
TRBJ1-6 | TRBV5-6 | CASSRRQGPGSPLHF
TRBJ2-7 | TRBV7-8 | CASSWGQGDEQYF
TRBJ2-1 | TRBV9 | CASSVRAGSENEQFF
TRBJ1-1 | TRBV24-1 | CATSDPSKTGIQAFF
TRBJ2-7 | TRBV7-9 | CASSRDTSYEQYF
TRBJ2-7 | TRBV3-1/TRBV3-2 | CASSQSQIEQYF
TRBJ2-1 | TRBV6-4 | CASSAHPGLEGNEQFF
TRBJ1-4 | TRBV6-2/TRBV6-3 | CASSYDAWGSTPTNEKLFF
TRBJ2-3 | TRBV11-1 | CASSLNDVGTQYF
TRBJ2-5 | TRBV18 | CASSPGREQETQYF
TRBJ2-6 | TRBV5-1 | CASSFRGDLTGANVLTF